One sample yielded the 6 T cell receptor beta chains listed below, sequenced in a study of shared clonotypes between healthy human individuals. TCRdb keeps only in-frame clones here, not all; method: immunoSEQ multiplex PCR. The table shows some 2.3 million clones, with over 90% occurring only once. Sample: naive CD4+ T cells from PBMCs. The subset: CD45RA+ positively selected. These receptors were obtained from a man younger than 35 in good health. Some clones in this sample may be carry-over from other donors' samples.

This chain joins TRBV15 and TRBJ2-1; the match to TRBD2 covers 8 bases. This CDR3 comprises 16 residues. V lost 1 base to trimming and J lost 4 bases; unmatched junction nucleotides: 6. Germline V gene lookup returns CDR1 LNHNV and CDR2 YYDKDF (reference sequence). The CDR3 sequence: CATSRGPSGLYNEQFF. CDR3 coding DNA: TGTGCCACCAGCAGAGGTCCTAGCGGGCTGTACAATGAGCAGTTCTTC.

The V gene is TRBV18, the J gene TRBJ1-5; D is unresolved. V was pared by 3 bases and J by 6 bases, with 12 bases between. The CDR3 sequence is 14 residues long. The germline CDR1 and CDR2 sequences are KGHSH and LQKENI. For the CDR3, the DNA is TGTGCCAGCTCACCCGGTATTTTACCTCAGCCCCAGCATTTT. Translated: CASSPGILPQPQHF. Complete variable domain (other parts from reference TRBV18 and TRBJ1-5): NAGVMQNPRHLVRRRGQEARLRCSPMKGHSHVYWYRQLPEEGLKFMVYLQKENIIDESGMPKERFSAEFPKEGPSILRIQQVVRGDSAAYFCASSPGILPQPQHFGDGTRLSIL.

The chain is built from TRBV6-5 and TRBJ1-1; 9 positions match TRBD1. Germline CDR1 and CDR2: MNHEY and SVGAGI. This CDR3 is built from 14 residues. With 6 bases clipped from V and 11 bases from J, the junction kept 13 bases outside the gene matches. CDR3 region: CASRPNTGGREAFF. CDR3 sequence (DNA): TGTGCCAGCAGACCTAATACAGGGGGCAGGGAGGCTTTCTTT.

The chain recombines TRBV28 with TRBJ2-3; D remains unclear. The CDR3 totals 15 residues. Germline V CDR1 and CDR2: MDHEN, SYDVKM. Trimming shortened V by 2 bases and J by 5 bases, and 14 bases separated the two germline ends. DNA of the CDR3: TGTGCCAGCAGTTTAACAGTGACCCTAAAAGATACGCAGTATTTT. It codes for CASSLTVTLKDTQYF.

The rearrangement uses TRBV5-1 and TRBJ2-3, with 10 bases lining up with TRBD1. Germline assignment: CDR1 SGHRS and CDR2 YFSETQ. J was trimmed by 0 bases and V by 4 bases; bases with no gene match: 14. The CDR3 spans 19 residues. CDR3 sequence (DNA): TGCGCCAGCAGCCGCGACAGGGGGCGATCTTTTTATAGCACAGATACGCAGTATTTT. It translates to CASSRDRGRSFYSTDTQYF.

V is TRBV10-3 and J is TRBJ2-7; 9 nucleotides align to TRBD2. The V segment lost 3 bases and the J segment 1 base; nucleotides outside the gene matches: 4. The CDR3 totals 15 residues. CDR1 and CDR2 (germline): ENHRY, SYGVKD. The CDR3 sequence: CAISDAGGPSYEQYF. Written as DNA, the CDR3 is TGTGCCATCAGTGACGCGGGAGGGCCTTCCTACGAGCAGTACTTC.